The rows below give T cell receptor beta chains drawn from one sample of a study of cytomegalovirus exposure and HLA in healthy donors. Only in-frame clones appear in the TCRdb table, and some are missing; sequencing was by immunoSEQ multiplex PCR. This table holds 150,000 to 200,000 clones, 60% to 80% found once. Material: PBMCs. All receptors derive from a man aged 55 to 70 in good health and CMV-seronegative. Both conserved end residues are part of each CDR3. The D gene is left open where the match is weak. Clone size appears in some rows only: once, few, many, or a class for an expanded clone.

clone_size | j_call | v_call | d_call | cdr3_nt | cdr3_aa
. | TRBJ1-5 | TRBV19 | . | TGTGCCAGTAATTCGGCCAGGGGACGTAATCAGCCCCAGCATTTT | CASNSARGRNQPQHF
. | TRBJ2-7 | TRBV11-2 | . | TGTGCCAGCAGCTTAGAGCGCACACCGGCGCTAGGTGAGCAGTACTTC | CASSLERTPALGEQYF
. | TRBJ2-2 | TRBV7-8 | . | TGTGCCAGCAGCTTAGGACTAGTAAGCGGGGAGCTGTTTTTT | CASSLGLVSGELFF
. | TRBJ2-5 | TRBV5-6 | TRBD2 | TGTGCCAGCAGCTTGATGGGGTCGGGGGGGGTCGAGACCCAGTACTTC | CASSLMGSGGVETQYF
. | TRBJ1-2 | TRBV28 | . | TGTGCCACCAAGTCAGGGCACTATGGCTACACCTTC | CATKSGHYGYTF
. | TRBJ1-1 | TRBV19 | TRBD1 | TGTGCCAGTAGTACAGGGGGGCCTGAAGCTTTCTTT | CASSTGGPEAFF
. | TRBJ1-6 | TRBV7-9 | . | TGTGCCAGCAGCTTTGGGACATCTGAGAATTCACCCCTCCACTTT | CASSFGTSENSPLHF
. | TRBJ2-7 | TRBV5-4 | TRBD2 | TGTGCCAGCAGCTTGGTTGGAAGGCTAGCGGTTCGCGACGAGCAGTACTTC | CASSLVGRLAVRDEQYF
. | TRBJ2-1 | TRBV9 | TRBD2 | TGTGCCAGCAGCCCCGGGACTAGCGGGAGTGAGCAGTTCTTC | CASSPGTSGSEQFF
. | TRBJ2-2 | TRBV6-1 | . | TGTGCCAGCAGTGAGTCACAGGGCGGGGAGCTGTTTTTT | CASSESQGGELFF
few | TRBJ2-7 | TRBV18 | . | TGTGCCAGCTCACCACTTCCCCCGGGTAGAGGTTCGGGCGAGCAGTACTTC | CASSPLPPGRGSGEQYF
. | TRBJ1-1 | TRBV6-5 | . | TGTGCCAGCACCTCGAGGGCCCCCGGGACTGAAGCTTTCTTT | CASTSRAPGTEAFF
. | TRBJ1-1 | TRBV27 | . | TGTGCCAGCAGTCCCTATGGACAGAAATTGAACACTGAAGCTTTCTTT | CASSPYGQKLNTEAFF
. | TRBJ2-5 | TRBV27 | . | TGTGCCAGCAGTTCCCGGACAAGGAAACCCCAAGAGACCCAGTACTTC | CASSSRTRKPQETQYF
. | TRBJ2-3 | TRBV6-4 | . | TGTGCCAGCAGTCAGGGTTCCCCAGATACGCAGTATTTT | CASSQGSPDTQYF
. | TRBJ2-6 | TRBV19 | TRBD1 | TGTGCCAGTAGTATCAAGACAGGGGGCTTTTCTGGGGCCAACGTCCTGACTTTC | CASSIKTGGFSGANVLTF
. | TRBJ2-6 | TRBV5-4 | . | TGTGCCAGCAGCTTGGCCCCGGGAACTGGGGCCAACGTCCTGACTTTC | CASSLAPGTGANVLTF
. | TRBJ1-4 | TRBV28 | . | TGTGCCAGCAGTTTACCTCTAGTGCCTAATGAAAAACTGTTTTTT | CASSLPLVPNEKLFF
. | TRBJ2-3 | TRBV6-1 | . | TGTGCCAGCAGTGCTGGGGAGTTCCTAACGCAGTATTTT | CASSAGEFLTQYF
. | TRBJ2-5 | TRBV9 | TRBD2 | TGTGCCAGCAGCGTGGGACTAGCGGCACAAGAGACCCAGTACTTC | CASSVGLAAQETQYF
. | TRBJ2-6 | TRBV4-3 | . | TGCGCCAGCAGCCAAGAATTTGTAGGGGTTGGCTCTGGGGCCAACGTCCTGACTTTC | CASSQEFVGVGSGANVLTF
few | TRBJ1-6 | TRBV6-5 | TRBD1 | TGTGCCAGCAGGGCCCGACAGGGTAATTCACCCCTCCACTTT | CASRARQGNSPLHF
. | TRBJ2-3 | TRBV29-1 | . | TGCAGCGGTACCAGGCCCACAGATACGCAGTATTTT | CSGTRPTDTQYF
once | TRBJ2-1 | TRBV11-3 | . | TGTGCCAGCAGCTTCCCAGGGGCTGAGCAGTTCTTC | CASSFPGAEQFF
. | TRBJ2-7 | TRBV11-2 | TRBD1 | TGTGCCAGCAGCTTCGGGACAGGGGCTTACGAGCAGTACTTC | CASSFGTGAYEQYF
. | TRBJ1-1 | TRBV29-1 | TRBD1 | TGCAGCGCGCGGACAGGGGGGAACACTGAAGCTTTCTTT | CSARTGGNTEAFF
. | TRBJ1-1 | TRBV12-5 | TRBD1 | TGTGCTAGTGGTTTGCGGACAGGGGCCCGCACTGAAGCTTTCTTT | CASGLRTGARTEAFF
. | TRBJ1-4 | TRBV7-8 | . | TGTGCCAGCAGCTTTAACAGTGACCCTAATGAAAAACTGTTTTTT | CASSFNSDPNEKLFF
. | TRBJ2-7 | TRBV2 | TRBD1 | TGTGCCAGCAGTAGCCGGACAGGGATTGTATACGAGCAGTACTTC | CASSSRTGIVYEQYF
few | TRBJ1-2 | TRBV5-3 | TRBD1 | TGTGCCAGAAGCTTGGAGGGGACAGGGTTTCATGGCTACACCTTC | CARSLEGTGFHGYTF
. | TRBJ2-7 | TRBV19 | . | TGTGCCAGTAGCCAAAAGGAGGAATACGAGCAGTACTTC | CASSQKEEYEQYF
. | TRBJ2-5 | TRBV7-7 | TRBD2 | TGTGCCAGCAGCACAATAGCGGGAGGGTCCCCAGAGACCCAGTACTTC | CASSTIAGGSPETQYF
. | TRBJ2-1 | TRBV6-1 | . | TGTGCCAGCAGCGGGACAATCGATATCAATGAGCAGTTCTTC | CASSGTIDINEQFF
few | TRBJ2-7 | TRBV19 | . | TGTGCCAGTAGTATTCGGGCAAAGGGGGAGCAGTACTTC | CASSIRAKGEQYF
. | TRBJ1-2 | TRBV4-1 | . | TGCGCCAGCAGCCAAGGGGTAGCCTCATCATCCTATGGCTACACCTTC | CASSQGVASSSYGYTF
. | TRBJ1-1 | TRBV10-3 | TRBD1 | TGTGCCAGCAGGAACCTCGGGACAGGGCCCACTGAAGCTTTCTTT | CASRNLGTGPTEAFF
few | TRBJ2-7 | TRBV6-1 | . | TGTGCCAGCAGTGGAGCGACAGGACCTCTATCCTACGAGCAGTACTTC | CASSGATGPLSYEQYF
. | TRBJ2-3 | TRBV19 | TRBD2 | TGTGCCAGTAGTGCCCTAGCGGGAGGGCCGGTAGATACGCAGTATTTT | CASSALAGGPVDTQYF
. | TRBJ1-2 | TRBV29-1 | TRBD1 | TGCAGCGGGGGACAGGGGAACTATGGCTACACCTTC | CSGGQGNYGYTF
. | TRBJ1-1 | TRBV15 | . | TGTGCCACCAGCAGAGCCCAGGGCCAAGGGGAAGCTTTCTTT | CATSRAQGQGEAFF
once | TRBJ1-1 | TRBV6-6 | . | TGTGCCAGCAGCAGGACTTCGGGAGCTTTCTTT | CASSRTSGAFF
. | TRBJ2-7 | TRBV5-6 | TRBD2 | TGTGCCAGCACGTCCAGCGGGGGATACGAGCAGTACTTC | CASTSSGGYEQYF
. | TRBJ2-7 | TRBV27 | . | TGTGCCAGCAGTTTTGGGGCTAGGGGGGGTCGAGCGTACGAGCAGTACTTC | CASSFGARGGRAYEQYF
. | TRBJ2-2 | TRBV14 | . | TGTGCCAGCAGCTTCCTCAGTGGCCCCGGGGAGCTGTTTTTT | CASSFLSGPGELFF
. | TRBJ1-6 | TRBV4-3 | . | TGCGCCAGCAGCCTGATAAGGAGGCCCTCCCATAATTCACCCCTCCACTTT | CASSLIRRPSHNSPLHF
. | TRBJ1-2 | TRBV19 | TRBD1 | TGTGCCAGTAGTCCGACGGACAGGCGGTATGGCTACACCTTC | CASSPTDRRYGYTF
. | TRBJ2-1 | TRBV10-1 | . | TGCGCCAGCAGTGAGGGACGGGGGTCCTACAATGAGCAGTTCTTC | CASSEGRGSYNEQFF
. | TRBJ2-1 | TRBV7-9 | TRBD2 | TGTGCCAGCACCAGAGGCGGGGGGGAGGTAAACAATGAGCAGTTCTTC | CASTRGGGEVNNEQFF
. | TRBJ2-5 | TRBV18 | . | TGTGCCAGCTCACCTCGGTCGGACCAAGAGACCCAGTACTTC | CASSPRSDQETQYF